This TCR beta chain was recorded in a study of cytomegalovirus exposure and HLA in healthy donors. Study-wide points: Relative to the approximately 700-donor mean, N-insertions were reportedly fewer in an Asian-associated ancestry cluster in a later analysis. Sequencing likely produced, as an artifact, a cluster of highly shared sequence variants.

This PCR relied on a set of 60 Vbeta primers and 13 Jbeta primers. Original processing methods: It was a later analysis that counted 83 million or so unique TCR beta chains, of which around 11 million were shared. Assay: immunoSEQ multiplex PCR; the TCRdb copy retains only in-frame clones and omits some. Clone size and V and J calls were adopted from that table, with D and trimming inferred from the DNA. Of about 260,000 clones listed, roughly two thirds are singletons. The CDR3 consists of 12 residues. V shed 2 bases, J shed 6 bases, and the junction held 2 bases outside the gene matches. Germline values: CDR1 SGDLS, CDR2 YYNGEE. Comments on this clone: The antigen remains undetermined.

The sequence was collected from a female donor in good health and CMV-seronegative. The source material was PBMCs. The V gene is TRBV9, the J gene TRBJ2-7, with TRBD1 matching 7 bases. The CDR3 here is CASSVNRGEQYF. The DNA of the CDR3 is TGTGCCAGCAGCGTCAACAGGGGCGAGCAGTACTTC. Complete variable domain (other parts from reference TRBV9 and TRBJ2-7): DSGVTQTPKHLITATGQRVTLRCSPRSGDLSVYWYQQSLDQGLQFLIQYYNGEERAKGNILERFSAQQFPDLHSELNLSSLELGDSALYFCASSVNRGEQYFGPGTRLTVT.